The text below deals with one T cell receptor beta chain. Blood was collected, approximately 2.5 ml per donor. The data derive from a study of monozygotic twins with inflammatory bowel disease. In germline, CDR1 is SGHRS, CDR2 YFSETQ. The CDR3 has 15 residues. Generation of cDNA took place in eight separate reactions per sample. UMIs containing a 6-nucleotide sample barcode were added via template switching. TCRdb re-called the 5' RACE reads; one entry per CDR3 protein, DNA not given. The listing contains more than 300,000 distinct CDR3 sequences. The chain joins TRBV5-1 to TRBJ1-1. This TCR was sampled from a human donor with ulcerative colitis or Crohn's disease, or a healthy co-twin of an affected twin (not recorded which). The sample comprised blood. The CDR3 region is CASSSEVWDRTEAFF. The full variable domain, rest sourced from reference TRBV5-1 and TRBJ1-1, is KAGVTQTPRYLIKTRGQQVTLSCSPISGHRSVSWYQQTPGQGLQFLFEYFSETQRNKGNFPGRFSGRQFSNSRSEMNVSTLELGDSALYLCASSSEVWDRTEAFFGQGTRLTVV.